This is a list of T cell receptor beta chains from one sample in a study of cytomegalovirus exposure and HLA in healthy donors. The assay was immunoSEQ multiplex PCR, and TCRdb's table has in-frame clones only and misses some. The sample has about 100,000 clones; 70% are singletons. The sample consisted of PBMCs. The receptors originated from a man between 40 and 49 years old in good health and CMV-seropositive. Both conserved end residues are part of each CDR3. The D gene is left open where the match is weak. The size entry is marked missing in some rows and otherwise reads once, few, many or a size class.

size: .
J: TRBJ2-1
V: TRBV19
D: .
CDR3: CASSTGGLYNEQFF
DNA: TGTGCCAGTAGTACCGGCGGGCTCTACAATGAGCAGTTCTTC

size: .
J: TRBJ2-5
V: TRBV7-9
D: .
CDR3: CASSLGTGRETQYF
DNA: TGTGCCAGCAGCTTAGGTACAGGGCGGGAGACCCAGTACTTC

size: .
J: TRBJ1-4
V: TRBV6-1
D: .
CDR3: CASSENTWGVNEKLVF
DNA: TGTGCCAGCAGTGAGAATACGTGGGGAGTTAATGAAAAACTGGTTTTT

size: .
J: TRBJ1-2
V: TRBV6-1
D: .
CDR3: CASSGTRDGPTRGGGYTF
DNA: TGTGCCAGCAGTGGAACTCGGGACGGCCCTACCCGGGGAGGCGGCTACACCTTC

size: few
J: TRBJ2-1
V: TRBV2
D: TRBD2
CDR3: CAREGTSGELGEQFF
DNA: TGTGCCAGAGAAGGGACTAGCGGGGAGCTTGGGGAGCAGTTCTTC

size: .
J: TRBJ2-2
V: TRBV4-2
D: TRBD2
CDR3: CASSPQIAGVGNGGELFF
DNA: TGTGCCAGCAGCCCTCAAATAGCGGGGGTCGGGAACGGCGGGGAGCTGTTTTTT

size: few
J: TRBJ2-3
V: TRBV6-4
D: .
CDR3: CASNRLHSTQTGNTQYF
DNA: TGTGCCAGCAATCGGCTGCATTCCACCCAAACGGGGAATACGCAGTATTTT

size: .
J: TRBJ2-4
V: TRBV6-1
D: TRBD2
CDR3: CASSEQPSGAKNIQYF
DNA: TGTGCCAGCAGTGAACAGCCTAGCGGAGCCAAAAACATTCAGTACTTC

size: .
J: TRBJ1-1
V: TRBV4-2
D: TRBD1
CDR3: CASSQRDRTEAFF
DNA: TGTGCCAGCAGCCAGAGGGACAGAACTGAAGCTTTCTTT

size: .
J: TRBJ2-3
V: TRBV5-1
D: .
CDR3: CASSLGGGARDTQYF
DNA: TGCGCCAGCAGCTTGGGCGGTGGGGCCCGAGATACGCAGTATTTT

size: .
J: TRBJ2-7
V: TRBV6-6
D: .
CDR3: CASHSTFGGAYEQYF
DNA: TGTGCCAGCCATTCTACTTTCGGCGGAGCCTACGAGCAGTACTTC

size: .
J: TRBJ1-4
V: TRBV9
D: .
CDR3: CASSVTSQGSNEKLFF
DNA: TGTGCCAGCAGCGTAACTTCACAGGGTTCTAATGAAAAACTGTTTTTT

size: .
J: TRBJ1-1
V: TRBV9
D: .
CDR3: CASSWGGSGTEAFF
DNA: TGTGCCAGCAGCTGGGGGGGATCGGGCACTGAAGCTTTCTTT

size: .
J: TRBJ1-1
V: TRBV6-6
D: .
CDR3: CASSYQIGQRNTEAFF
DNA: TGTGCCAGCAGTTACCAAATTGGACAGAGGAACACTGAAGCTTTCTTT

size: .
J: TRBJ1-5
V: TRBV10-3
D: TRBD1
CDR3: CAIQGTGENQPQHF
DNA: TGTGCCATCCAGGGGACAGGGGAGAACCAGCCCCAGCATTTT

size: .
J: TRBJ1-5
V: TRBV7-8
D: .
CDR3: CASSLQGLQPQHF
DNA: TGTGCCAGCAGCTTACAGGGTTTGCAGCCCCAGCATTTT

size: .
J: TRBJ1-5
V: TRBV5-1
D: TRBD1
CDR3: CASRPTGGNQPQHF
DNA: TGCGCCAGCAGGCCGACAGGGGGCAATCAGCCCCAGCATTTT

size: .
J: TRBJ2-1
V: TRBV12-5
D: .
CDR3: CASGWSDNEQFF
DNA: TGTGCTAGTGGCTGGAGCGACAATGAGCAGTTCTTC

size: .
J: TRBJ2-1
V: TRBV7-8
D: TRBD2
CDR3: CASSSTLTSGSYNEQFF
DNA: TGTGCCAGCAGTTCGACCCTTACTAGCGGGAGCTACAATGAGCAGTTCTTC

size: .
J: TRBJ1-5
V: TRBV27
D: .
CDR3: CASSLAQNQPQHF
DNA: TGTGCCAGCAGTTTAGCGCAAAATCAGCCCCAGCATTTT

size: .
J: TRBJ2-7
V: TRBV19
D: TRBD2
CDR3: CASSIGGRSSYEQYF
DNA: TGTGCCAGTAGTATCGGCGGGAGGAGCTCCTACGAGCAGTACTTC

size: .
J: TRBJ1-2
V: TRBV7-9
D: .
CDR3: CASTYLETSYGYTF
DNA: TGTGCCAGCACCTATCTTGAGACATCCTATGGCTACACCTTC

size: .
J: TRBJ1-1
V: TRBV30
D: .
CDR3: CAWSVGTPTEAFF
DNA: TGTGCCTGGAGTGTAGGGACACCCACTGAAGCTTTCTTT

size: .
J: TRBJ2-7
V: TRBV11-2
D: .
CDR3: CASSPNRAPPGEQYF
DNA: TGTGCCAGCAGTCCTAACAGGGCACCCCCCGGGGAGCAGTACTTC

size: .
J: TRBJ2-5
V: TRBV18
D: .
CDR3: CASSPPRDSAAGTQYF
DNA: TGTGCCAGCTCACCACCTAGGGACTCTGCTGCGGGGACCCAGTACTTC

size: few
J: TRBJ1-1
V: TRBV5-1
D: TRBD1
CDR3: CASSLGGTGGGGTEAFF
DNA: TGCGCCAGCAGCTTGGGTGGGACAGGGGGCGGGGGCACTGAAGCTTTCTTT

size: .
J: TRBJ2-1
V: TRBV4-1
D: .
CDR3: CASSHLDMISYNEQFF
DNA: TGCGCCAGCAGCCATCTCGACATGATCTCCTACAATGAGCAGTTCTTC

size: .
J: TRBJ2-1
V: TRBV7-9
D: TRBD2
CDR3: CASSLALTSGRFNNEQFF
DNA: TGTGCCAGCAGCTTAGCTCTAACTAGCGGGAGGTTTAACAATGAGCAGTTCTTC

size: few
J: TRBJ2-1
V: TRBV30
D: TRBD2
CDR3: CASTPRASGRGNEQFF
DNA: TGTGCCTCTACCCCCCGGGCTAGCGGGAGAGGAAATGAGCAGTTCTTC

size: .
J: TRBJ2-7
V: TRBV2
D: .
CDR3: CASRETYEQYF
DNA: TGTGCCAGCAGAGAGACCTACGAGCAGTACTTC

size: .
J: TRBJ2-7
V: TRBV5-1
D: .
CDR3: CASSVGGSSYEQYF
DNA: TGCGCCAGCAGCGTCGGAGGGAGCTCCTACGAGCAGTACTTC

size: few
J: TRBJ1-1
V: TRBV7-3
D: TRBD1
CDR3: CASSLIQGDSEAFF
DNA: TGTGCCAGCAGCTTAATACAGGGGGACTCTGAAGCTTTCTTT

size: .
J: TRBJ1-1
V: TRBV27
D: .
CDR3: CASSFRGSEAFF
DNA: TGTGCCAGCAGTTTTCGGGGAAGTGAAGCTTTCTTT

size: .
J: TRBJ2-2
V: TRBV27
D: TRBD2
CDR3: CASSLSSSGLGELFF
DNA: TGTGCCAGCAGTTTATCGTCTAGCGGCCTGGGGGAGCTGTTTTTT

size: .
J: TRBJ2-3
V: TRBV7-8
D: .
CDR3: CASSAHRDTQYF
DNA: TGTGCCAGCAGCGCCCACAGAGATACGCAGTATTTT

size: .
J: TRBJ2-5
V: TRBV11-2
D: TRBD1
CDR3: CASSVDRVETQYF
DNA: TGTGCCAGCAGCGTAGACAGGGTTGAGACCCAGTACTTC